The T cell receptor (beta chain) described here comes from a study of blood T cell repertoires in COVID-19. As for the study in general: T cells, B-cell-depleted T cells, or PBMCs provided the cDNA or gDNA that served as material.

In the authors' workflow: How many nucleated cells were present was estimated from reference gene primer amplification. Produced via immunoSEQ multiplex PCR; TCRdb's table is partial and in-frame only. V and J calls and clone size are given by that table; D and trimming were obtained from the DNA. The sample has fewer than 100,000 clones, 75% to 90% seen once. The sequencing sample was made of peripheral blood. The receptor's source is a man between 60 and 75 years old with acute or convalescent COVID-19.

The CDR3 bases are TGTGCCAGCAGCTTCGGACTAGCGGGAACACGCTCTGGGGCCAACGTCCTGACTTTC. Its translation: CASSFGLAGTRSGANVLTF. V is TRBV7-8 and J is TRBJ2-6; 12 nucleotides match TRBD2. This CDR3 region has 19 residues. The V and J ends lost 3 bases and 0 bases, in that order; junction bases with no gene match: 6. CDR1 is SGHVS, CDR2 FQNEAQ, per germline.